The TCR beta chain described here comes from a study of early T cells in non-severe SARS-CoV-2 infection. Study as a whole: Sequencing input comprised bulk RNA from unsorted whole blood; chain pairing was not available.

Tagging with unique molecular identifiers was applied to individual cDNA molecules. In TCRdb, the 5' RACE reads were re-called with MiXCR into one record per CDR3 protein. This sample has roughly 65,000 distinct CDR3 sequences; 10% to 15% occur once, and the top ten carry around 1.8%. Per the germline V gene, CDR1 is SGHRS and CDR2 is YFSETQ. The CDR3 length is 14 residues. Losses at the gene ends were 2 bases for V and 4 bases for J; bases not matched to a gene: 3. This clonotype was picked up many times. Sequencing was performed on whole blood. This clonotype was obtained from an adult who was a healthcare worker with PCR-confirmed SARS-CoV-2 infection or an uninfected control (not recorded which). The chain carries TRBV5-1 and TRBJ2-3, with TRBD2 matching over 8 bases. CDR3 sequence: CASSFGGESDTQYF. The CDR3 DNA reads TGCGCCAGCAGCTTCGGGGGGGAATCAGATACGCAGTATTTT.